Following are 3 T cell receptor beta chains from one sample sequenced in a study of T cell responses to AZD1222 COVID-19 vaccine. The assay was immunoSEQ multiplex PCR, and TCRdb's table has in-frame clones only and misses some. The sample comprises some 130,000 clones, 87% of which are singletons, and approximately 2.6% rests with the top ten. Sequenced material: peripheral blood, taken 28 days after the second AZD1222 dose. Every receptor here comes from an adult who received the AZD1222 COVID-19 vaccine.

This clone was seen once. The chain links TRBV5-4 to TRBJ2-7; D may be TRBD2 (5 bases). The CDR3 is 16 residues long. Germline CDR1 is SGHNT and CDR2 is YYREEE (reference sequence). V lost 4 bases and J lost 3, with 20 bases in between. The CDR3 reads CASSPGSDPGLYEQYF. Written as DNA, the CDR3 is TGTGCCAGCAGCCCCGGGTCGGACCCCGGACTCTACGAGCAGTACTTC. The complete variable domain, with remaining parts taken from reference TRBV5-4 and TRBJ2-7, reads ETGVTQSPTHLIKTRGQQVTLRCSSQSGHNTVSWYQQALGQGPQFIFQYYREEENGRGNFPPRFSGLQFPNYSSELNVNALELDDSALYLCASSPGSDPGLYEQYFGPGTRLTVT.

V is TRBV7-8 and J is TRBJ1-5; the D gene is possibly TRBD1 (6 bases). CDR3 length: 16 amino acids. V was shortened by 2 bases and J by 1 base, with 12 bases between the two germline ends. Germline V gives CDR1 SGHVS, CDR2 FQNEAQ. The CDR3 DNA is TGTGCCAGCAGCTTATTGCGCGGACAGAGCAATCAGCCCCAGCATTTT. It codes for CASSLLRGQSNQPQHF. The variable domain in full, with the rest retrieved from reference TRBV7-8 and TRBJ1-5, is GAGVSQSPRYKVAKRGQDVALRCDPISGHVSLFWYQQALGQGPEFLTYFQNEAQLDKSGLPSDRFFAERPEGSVSTLKIQRTQQEDSAVYLCASSLLRGQSNQPQHFGDGTRLSIL.

This rearrangement joins TRBV11-3 to TRBJ2-7; TRBD1 matches 8 bases. The CDR3 covers 15 residues. V trimming: 5 bases; J trimming: 6 bases; junction bases outside the gene matches: 12. Germline CDR1 reads SGHNT; CDR2 reads YENEEA. The CDR3 reads CASSRMPDRGSEQYF. CDR3 in DNA: TGTGCCAGCAGCCGTATGCCCGACAGGGGTTCCGAGCAGTACTTC.